The TCR beta chain described here comes from a study of blood T cell repertoires in COVID-19. Across the whole study: T cells, B-cell-depleted T cells, or PBMCs provided the cDNA or gDNA that served as material.

J lost 3 bases, V lost 1 base, and 8 bases had no gene match. The CDR3 spans 17 residues. Germline V gives CDR1 SGHTA, CDR2 FQGNSA. Authors' methods: Estimated nucleated cell counts came from reference gene primer amplification. TCRdb's copy holds only in-frame clones and misses some; the assay was immunoSEQ multiplex PCR. Clone size and the V and J calls come from that table; the DNA yielded D and trimming. This table has about 200,000 clones, approximately 90% appearing once. The participants were between roughly 18 and 100 years old and came from fewer than 25 US areas. Donors of Cohort 3 who recovered were those that had two negative PCRs, clearance, or symptom resolution.

Specimen: PBMCs or T cells enriched from blood (not recorded which). The receptor was derived from a woman in her 30s who had recovered from COVID-19. The chain combines TRBV7-2 with TRBJ2-3; the match to TRBD2 covers 9 bases. The CDR3 reads CASSLVSAGGPTDTQYF. Written as DNA, the CDR3 is TGTGCCAGCAGCTTAGTATCTGCGGGGGGGCCGACAGATACGCAGTATTTT.